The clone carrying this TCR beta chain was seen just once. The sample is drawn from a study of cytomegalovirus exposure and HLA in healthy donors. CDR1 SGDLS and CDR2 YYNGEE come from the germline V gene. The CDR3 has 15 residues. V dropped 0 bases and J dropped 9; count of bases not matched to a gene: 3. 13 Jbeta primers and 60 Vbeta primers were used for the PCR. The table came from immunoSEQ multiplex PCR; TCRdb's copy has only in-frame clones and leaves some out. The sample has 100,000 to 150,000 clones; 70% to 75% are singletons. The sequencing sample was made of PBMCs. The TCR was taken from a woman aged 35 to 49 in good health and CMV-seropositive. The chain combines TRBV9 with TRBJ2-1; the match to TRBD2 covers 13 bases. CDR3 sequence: CASSVALAGGGEQFF. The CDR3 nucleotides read TGTGCCAGCAGCGTAGCACTAGCGGGGGGGGGTGAGCAGTTCTTC.